This record looks at one T cell receptor (beta chain) sequence and its context. No cognate antigen has been identified for it. No base qualities exist here, and no much larger clone lies one base off it. At diagnosis, tumor, uninvolved tumor-adjacent lung and peripheral blood were collected and then preserved as a mix of FFPE and fresh-frozen material. For TCR repertoire profiling, blood samples were analyzed in the form of peripheral blood mononuclear cells. This sample is part of a study of T cells in localized non-small cell lung cancer (dated by TCRdb to the early 2020s). As for the study more broadly: Comparing tumors with uninvolved tumor-adjacent lungs, the study looked at the T cell repertoires of around 250 patients with early-stage NSCLC. The cohort was made up of some 240 treatment-naive NSCLC patients whose localized lung tumors had been resected. The mean age of the NSCLC patients was under 70 years, with 120 to 150 men and around 99 women. The paper's findings and limits, for the study overall: Uninvolved tumor-adjacent lung showed the highest T cell clonality, higher than tumor, which suggests more focused antigenic responses in the adjacent lung. Because multi-region tumor sequencing was not done, intratumor heterogeneity could not be ruled out. Because the study design was exploratory, TCR variables were selected using unadjusted p-values without false-discovery rate correction. Higher T cell density in blood was associated with longer overall survival, whereas higher clonality in adjacent lung was associated with shorter survival. Of the top 100 tumor clones, a median of approximately 60 were detected in paired uninvolved adjacent lung; 28 were also among that lung's top 100.

The immunoSEQ Assay was used to sequence TCR beta CDR3 regions from DNA. Concerning the study's data processing: T cell density was computed as TCR beta template counts normalized to usable DNA estimated by amplifying housekeeping genes. Richness was estimated with the preseqR package, extrapolating to 400,000 templates for PBMC samples and 120,000 templates for tissue samples. Clonality was defined by subtracting Pielou's evenness from one. Differential abundance testing on productive amino-acid clonotypes, with a minimum total count of 5 and an alpha of 0.1, was used to identify tissue-enriched TCRs. The Jaccard Index and the Morisita Overlap Index were used to measure repertoire overlap between compartments. GLIPH clustered TCR beta CDR3s with public tetramer-defined viral CDR3s; viral motifs required at least three viral sequences plus V-gene enrichment. TCRdb provides this immuneACCESS table in a form limited to in-frame rearrangements. Some clones are lacking; in checked studies, under half of them reflect an unresolved V gene, and why the rest are absent is not known. D and trimming come from the DNA, and the V and J calls and clone size come from that table. The sample includes more than 25,000 clones, with roughly 87% observed a single time. The biggest ten clones account for 10% of the sample.

Inclusive of the bounding cysteine and phenylalanine, the CDR3 is 14 residues long. The CDR3 DNA has 42 bases and is translated from base 1. V is pared back by 4 bases and J by 5 bases, with 18 bases lying between the germline termini. Reading the germline V gene (reference sequence) gives CDR1 GTSNPN and CDR2 SVGIG. The chain is assembled from TRBV30 and TRBJ2-7; the D region possibly corresponds to TRBD2 (6 bases align). The TCR was taken from a woman between 35 and 75 years old with stage I lung adenocarcinoma. The sample in question was peripheral blood, obtained before any cancer treatment. The CDR3 is CAWIGRGSLNEQYF. The bases are TGTGCCTGGATCGGTCGGGGGTCACTCAACGAGCAGTACTTC. Beyond the CDR3, the reference TRBV30 and TRBJ2-7 genes provide the residues; the full variable domain reads: SQTIHQWPATLVQPVGSPLSLECTVEGTSNPNLYWYRQAAGRGLQLLFYSVGIGQISSEVPQNLSASRPQDRQFILSSKKLLLSDSGFYLCAWIGRGSLNEQYFGPGTRLTVT.